This TCR beta chain was retrieved from a study of T cells after yellow fever vaccination. Study information: Low-cell-number fractions underwent preparation using SMART-Seq v4 Ultra Low Input.

TCRdb fed the 5' RACE reads into MiXCR, producing one record per CDR3 protein. The sample holds fewer than 350,000 distinct CDR3 sequences; approximately 4.5% are singletons and the top ten take roughly a fifth. Germline CDR1 reads LGHDT; CDR2 reads YNNKEL (reference sequence). The CDR3 consists of 13 residues. Trimming at V came to 3 bases and at J to 7 bases, leaving 6 bases not matched to a gene. The clonotype was recovered from a young man who received the YFV17D yellow fever vaccine. The source was PBMCs, collected 15 days after the yellow fever booster vaccination. J is TRBJ2-7 and V is TRBV3-1, with 7 bases that match TRBD1. In DNA form, the CDR3 reads TGTGCCAGCAGCCATAGGGGGCCAGGGGAGCAGTACGTC. It translates to CASSHRGPGEQYV.